One sample yielded the 31 T cell receptor beta chains listed below, sequenced in a study of tumor-infiltrating lymphocytes in primary liver carcinoma (dated by TCRdb to the late 2010s). Total RNA and DNA were co-extracted from approximately 20-30 mg of bulk tissue with the AllPrep DNA/RNA mini kit, without cell sorting. Sequencing was performed on an Illumina HiSeq 2500. TCRbeta-specific cDNA was reverse-transcribed from about 520 ng total RNA using a constant-region primer and ProtoScript II reverse transcriptase. Construction of the TCRbeta libraries relied on three nested rounds of multiplex PCR, following a slightly modified ARM-PCR procedure. Each of the first two PCR rounds ran for approximately 10 cycles and used multiplex TRBV1-TRBV30 forward primers together with a Cbeta reverse primer. Clones were called with MiXCR by TCRdb after fastp trimmed the public reads at Q25, and only in-frame beta chains were retained. Identical CDR3 protein sequences are pooled into one entry, listed with their most common genes and DNA. This sample holds around 20,000 distinct CDR3 sequences; 60% to 80% were observed only once. The top ten clonotypes cover 30% to 45% of the sample.

The sample taken for sequencing was liver tumor tissue from sampling region 4. What this sample's cell subset or site label stands for: tumor region T4, right-lateral pole. The receptors derive from a woman in her thirties with primary liver carcinoma and hepatitis B virus infection.

The sample holds one count of this clonotype. This chain uses TRBV30 with TRBJ2-1, with 14 bases identical to TRBD2. The J segment lost 8 bases and the V segment lost 3 bases, leaving 9 bases of the junction unmatched. Germline V gene lookup returns CDR1 GTSNPN and CDR2 SVGIG (reference sequence). This CDR3 comprises 16 residues. The CDR3 region has the DNA TGTGCCTGGAGCCGAAGGGGGACTAGCGGGAGATATGAGCAGTTCTTC. This codes for CAWSRRGTSGRYEQFF.

This clonotype is medium-sized. The chain joins TRBV7-8 to TRBJ1-2; 11 bases fit TRBD1. Germline CDR1 SGHVS, CDR2 FQNEAQ. The CDR3 consists of 16 residues. V trimming: 3 bases; J trimming: 4 bases; junction bases outside the gene matches: 7. The chain's CDR3 is CASSFEGTGGGYGYTF. CDR3 bases: TGTGCCAGCAGCTTCGAAGGGACAGGGGGTGGCTATGGCTACACCTTC.

The CDR3 protein is CASSQGLAFTGELFF. CDR3 nucleotides: TGCGCCAGCAGCCAGGGACTAGCGTTCACCGGGGAGCTGTTTTTT. The V gene is TRBV4-3, the J gene TRBJ2-2, with 10 bases fitting TRBD2. V lost 3 bases to trimming and J lost 4 bases; unmatched junction nucleotides: 2. CDR3 size: 15 residues. The germline V gene encodes CDR1 LGHNA and CDR2 YSLEER.

Concerning this clonotype: At one boundary the junction diverges from the germline segment, which might be a read error. The chain joins TRBV11-3 to TRBJ2-1; 10 nucleotides agree with TRBD2. Per germline, CDR1 SGHNT and CDR2 YENEEA. The CDR3 is 13 amino acids. The CDR3, as DNA: TGTTCCGGCGCTAGCGGGAGTAGGAATGAGAAGTTCTTC. This gives the protein CSGASGSRNEKFF.

This sequence joins TRBV4-2 and TRBJ2-3, with 7 bases identical to TRBD1. The CDR3 has 14 residues. The germline CDR1 and CDR2 sequences are LGHNA and YNFKEQ. J was trimmed by 8 bases and V by 7 bases; bases with no gene match: 12. Here the CDR3 reads CASIESTGIGTQYF. The CDR3, as DNA: TGTGCCAGCATCGAATCGACAGGGATAGGTACGCAGTATTTT.

V usage is TRBV4-2 and J usage is TRBJ2-7, with 10 nucleotides matching TRBD1. Looked up from germline, CDR1 is LGHNA and CDR2 is YNFKEQ. This CDR3 has 18 residues. CDR3 coding DNA: TGTGCTAGCGGCCAGGAACACCTAGGACAGGGGGGAACGCGCGAGCAGTACTTC. As protein: CASGQEHLGQGGTREQYF.

On this clonotype itself: The junction shows a germline mismatch at one end, possibly a read error. The chain carries TRBV5-5 and TRBJ2-4; D possibly corresponds to TRBD1 (6 bases). There are 12 residues in the CDR3. The germline gives CDR1 SGHKS, CDR2 YYEKEE (reference sequence). CDR3 in DNA: TGCGCAAGCAGCTCCCATCCGGGACAACAGTACTTC. Its translation: CASSSHPGQQYF. The full variable domain, its missing parts supplied by reference TRBV5-5 and TRBJ2-4, is DAGVTQSPTHLIKTRGQQVTLRCSPISGHKSVSWYQQVLGQGPQFIFQYYEKEERGRGNFPDRFSARQFPNYSSELNVNALLLGDSALYLCASSSHPGQQYFGAGTRLSVL.

On this clonotype: A read error may be the cause here, since a much bigger clone is one base away. This chain links TRBV7-2 with TRBJ2-5; 8 bases match TRBD2. This CDR3 comprises 18 residues. The V gene's germline CDR1 is SGHTA and CDR2 FQGNSA. J was trimmed by 11 bases and V by 1 base; bases with no gene match: 21. CDR3 DNA sequence: TGTGCCAGCAGCTTAGGAGGGGCGAGGACTAGCCCCCCGATGGCTCAGTACTTC. Amino acid sequence: CASSLGGARTSPPMAQYF.

In this sample, this clonotype turned up once. The J gene is TRBJ2-1, the V gene TRBV11-3; 9 bases match TRBD2. Germline V gene lookup returns CDR1 SGHNT and CDR2 YENEEA. This CDR3 comprises 13 residues. The CDR3 sequence is CASASGIGNEQFF. CDR3 coding DNA: TGTGCTAGCGCTAGCGGGATTGGGAATGAGCAGTTCTTC.

About this clonotype itself: One end of the junction is discordant with germline, which a read error may explain. The chain links TRBV24-1 to TRBJ2-1; D ambiguous. CDR1 is KGHDR and CDR2 is SFDVKD in the germline V gene. This CDR3 has 16 residues. For the CDR3, the DNA is TGTGCCACCAGTGATTTTGGGTCGAGCGCACAAGAGACCCAGTACTTT. Translation: CATSDFGSSAQETQYF.

On this clonotype: A much larger clone differs by one base, so this may be a read error. The chain recombines TRBV19 with TRBJ1-1, with 7 bases lining up with TRBD1. Germline V gene sequence: CDR1 LNHDA, CDR2 SQIVND (reference sequence). The V gene end was trimmed by 5 bases and the J gene end by 10 bases; junction bases not matched to a gene: 19. The CDR3 totals 16 residues. CDR3 protein: CASSAESAQGHNGAFF. The CDR3 DNA reads as TGTGCCAGTAGTGCCGAGTCTGCACAGGGGCACAATGGAGCTTTCTTT.

This clonotype has a handful of counts. The chain combines TRBV10-3 with TRBJ2-5; D gene unclear. V lost 0 bases and J lost 6, with 11 bases in between. Germline loops: CDR1 ENHRY, CDR2 SYGVKD. The CDR3 runs 14 residues. The CDR3 is CAISESATRQTQYF. CDR3 nucleotides: TGTGCCATCAGTGAGTCGGCTACCAGACAGACCCAGTACTTC.

Regarding this clonotype: One end of the junction fails to match germline, which may point to a read error. The chain uses TRBV6-5 and TRBJ2-2, with D perhaps being TRBD1 or TRBD2 (5 bases each). The CDR3 length is 15 residues. Germline assignment: CDR1 MNHEY and CDR2 SVGAGI. The CDR3 DNA sequence: TGTGTCAGCAGTCCGCGGGCAGGGTCCACCGGGGAGCTGTTATTT. It is translated as CVSSPRAGSTGELLF.

Regarding this clonotype: Mismatch with germline at one junction end may stem from a read error. The chain employs TRBV29-1 and TRBJ2-1, with D perhaps matching TRBD2 (5 bases). Germline V gene sequence: CDR1 SQVTM, CDR2 ANQGSEA. The CDR3 extends over 17 amino acids. CDR3 loop: CSVGVAWRLPSYNEQFF. The CDR3 bases are TGTAGCGTTGGGGTGGCCTGGAGACTACCGTCCTACAATGAGCAGTTCTTC.

About this clonotype: One junction end disagrees with the germline gene, perhaps due to a read error. The V gene is TRBV6-5, the J gene TRBJ2-2, with 8 bases identical to TRBD1. This CDR3 comprises 15 residues. CDR1 MNHEY and CDR2 SVGAGI come from the germline V gene. CDR3 amino acids: CASSLRTGFTWELLF. As DNA, the CDR3 is TGTGCCAGCAGTCTGCGGACAGGGTTCACCTGGGAGCTGTTGTTT.

With respect to this clonotype: Just one base apart from a much larger clone, this may be a read error. The chain recombines TRBV12-3 or TRBV12-4 with TRBJ2-1; D may match TRBD1 or TRBD2 (5 bases each). The CDR3 is made up of 16 amino acids. In DNA, the CDR3 is TGCGCCACCAAACTTGGGGACGGCATCTCCTACAATGAGCAGCTCTTC. Its translation is CATKLGDGISYNEQLF.

On this clonotype: At one end, the junction sequence differs from germline, possibly due to a read error. The V call is TRBV7-2, the J call TRBJ2-5; TRBD2 agrees at 8 bases. This CDR3 contains 14 residues. In germline, CDR1 is SGHTA, CDR2 FQGNSA. The CDR3 reads CARSLAGRSETQYF. The DNA for the CDR3 is TGTGCCAGGAGCTTAGCGGGGAGGTCTGAGACCCAATACTTC.

With respect to this clonotype: This likely comes from a read error, as the CDR3 has no conserved phenylalanine or tryptophan at its end. CDR3 sequence (DNA): TGTGCAAGCAGCGCTCGGGACAGGAGGCGCAAGAGGTGGAGTAACATTGAAGCTTTCATT. Protein: CASSARDRRRKRWSNIEAFI. The chain combines TRBV11-2 with TRBJ1-1; TRBD1 aligns across 8 bases. The germline V gene has CDR1 SGHAT and CDR2 FQNNGV. The CDR3 loop spans 20 amino acids.

A note on this clonotype: At one of its ends the junction is not consistent with the germline gene, which may arise from a read error. The chain employs TRBV4-2 and TRBJ2-7; 10 bases fit TRBD1. This CDR3 contains 18 residues. The germline gives CDR1 LGHNA, CDR2 YNFKEQ. This CDR3 reads CASSQELLGQGGPREKHF. For the CDR3, the DNA is TGTGCCAGCAGCCAGGAACTCCTAGGACAGGGGGGACCGCGCGAGAAGCACTTC.

As to this clonotype: The junction differs from germline at one of its ends, possibly a read error. The CDR3 region has the DNA TGTGCCGGCAGCTCTCATGGGACGGGTACCTACGAGCAATACTTC. Translated: CAGSSHGTGTYEQYF. The V and J genes are TRBV11-2 and TRBJ2-7, with D perhaps being TRBD1 or TRBD2 (5 bases each). Per germline, CDR1 SGHAT and CDR2 FQNNGV. There are 15 residues in the CDR3.

The sample holds one count of this clonotype. At one end the junction does not follow the germline gene, possibly because of a read error. This sequence joins TRBV29-1 and TRBJ2-1, with unresolved D. The CDR3 runs to 14 residues. CDR1 is SQVTM, CDR2 ANQGSEA, per germline. The CDR3 DNA sequence: TGCAGCGCCGCGACAAGAGTAAGTCCCAATGAGCAATTCTTC. Its protein is CSAATRVSPNEQFF.

As regards this clonotype: The junction differs from germline at one of its ends, possibly a read error. J is TRBJ2-2 and V is TRBV11-2; a weak D match, TRBD2 (5 bases). Germline CDR1 reads SGHAT; CDR2 reads FQNNGV. The CDR3 loop spans 16 amino acids. CDR3 sequence: CASRLVALAGTGELFF. Written as DNA, the CDR3 is TGTGCCAGCAGATTAGTGGCGCTAGCTGGAACCGGGGAGCTGTTTTTT.

A word on this clonotype: The junction departs from germline at one end; a sequencing error may be responsible. V and J are TRBV4-1 and TRBJ2-1; 9 bases map to TRBD2. The germline gives CDR1 MGHRA, CDR2 YSYEKL. The CDR3 totals 14 residues. The CDR3 here is CASSQAGGYNELFF. Written as DNA, the CDR3 is TGCGCCAGCAGTCAGGCGGGAGGGTACAATGAGCTGTTCTTC.

On this clonotype: Lacking the conserved final phenylalanine or tryptophan, this CDR3 likely reflects a read error. The limits of the CDR3 on the DNA are not certain, so only TCRdb's listed CDR3 is given. This chain's CDR3 is CASSLDRGDERFL. The chain carries TRBV7-9 and TRBJ2-1; TRBD1, the table's D call, was not compared with the DNA. Counting both end residues, the CDR3 totals 13 amino acids. Germline-derived CDR1 and CDR2 are SEHNR and FQNEAQ (reference sequence).

About this clonotype: The junction and the germline gene differ at one end; a read error may be behind it. The V and J genes are TRBV29-1 and TRBJ2-5, with 8 bases fitting TRBD1. This CDR3 is 16 amino acids long. Germline CDR1 SQVTM, CDR2 ANQGSEA. The CDR3 spells CSATGEMGFAAETQYF. In nucleotides, the CDR3 is TGCAGCGCGACAGGGGAGATGGGTTTTGCGGCGGAGACCCAGTATTTC.

The chain couples TRBV4-2 to TRBJ2-7; 8 nucleotides line up with TRBD1. CDR3 length equals 18 residues. Germline V gives CDR1 LGHNA, CDR2 YNFKEQ. The ends lost 8 bases at V and 6 bases at J; junction bases unmatched: 24. Written as DNA, the CDR3 is TGTGCCAGCGGCAAGGAACACCTAGAACAGGGGGGACCGCGCGAGCAGTACTTC. Translation: CASGKEHLEQGGPREQYF.

With respect to this clonotype: A read error may produce the germline difference seen at one junction end. The chain employs TRBV11-2 and TRBJ2-1, with D tentatively TRBD1 (5 bases). Per germline, CDR1 SGHAT and CDR2 FQNNGV. CDR3 length: 11 amino acids. The CDR3 DNA follows: TGTGCCAACCGACAGCTTAACGAGCGGTTCTTC. Protein product: CANRQLNERFF.

As for this clonotype: The junction departs from germline at one end; a sequencing error may be responsible. The V gene is TRBV11-3, the J gene TRBJ2-2; possibly TRBD1 for D (6 bases). CDR3 size: 16 residues. In germline, CDR1 is SGHNT, CDR2 YENEEA. The CDR3 DNA follows: TGTGCCAGCAGCCAGGACGGCAGGGGAAACACCGAGGAGCTGTTTTTT. It is translated as CASSQDGRGNTEELFF.

The V gene is TRBV21-1, the J gene TRBJ2-2; the table's TRBD1 call for D was not verified on the DNA. TRBV21-1 has pseudogene status. This CDR3 is built from 16 residues. CDR3 protein: CASSKKDRARIGGLFF. Written as DNA, the CDR3 is TGTGCCAGCAGCAAGAAGGACAGGGCCCGCATCGGGGGGCTGTTTTTT.

This sequence joins TRBV24-1 and TRBJ2-1; D unresolved. The CDR3 covers 13 residues. The V end was cut by 10 bases, the J end by 6 bases, with 15 bases between. CDR1 is KGHDR and CDR2 is SFDVKD in the germline V gene. The CDR3: CATCDVNGNEQFF. The CDR3 coding sequence is TGTGCCACATGTGACGTTAATGGCAATGAGCAGTTCTTC.

Note on this clonotype: Germline and junction disagree at one end, which may indicate a read error. This rearrangement joins TRBV7-9 to TRBJ2-2, with 10 bases aligning to TRBD2. The CDR3 extends over 16 amino acids. CDR1 is SEHNR and CDR2 is FQNEAQ in the germline V gene (reference sequence). This CDR3 is CASSLGLAGVDGELFF. The CDR3 coding sequence is TGTGCCAGCAGCTTAGGGCTAGCGGGAGTTGACGGGGAACTGTTTTTT.